This is a list of T cell receptor beta chains from one sample in a study of T-cell reconstitution after alpha-beta-depleted transplantation in children. TCRdb fed the PCR reads into MiXCR, producing one record per CDR3 protein. Of more than 450,000 distinct CDR3 sequences in the sample, around 16% are singletons; the top ten hold around 3.3%. The sequences come from PBMCs from the stem cell graft donor, collected from the stem cell graft. The source is a human donor who donated a stem cell graft to a child with acute lymphoblastic leukemia. Each CDR3 is given with its conserved first and last residue. D genes are given only for firm matches. Only part of the rows carry a size: once, few, many, or a class if the clone is expanded.

d_call	v_call	clone_size	j_call	cdr3_aa	cdr3_nt
TRBD1	TRBV13	NA	TRBJ2-3	CASGDRGYSDTQYF	TGTGCCAGCGGCGACAGGGGGTACTCAGATACGCAGTATTTT
NA	TRBV15	few	TRBJ2-1	CATSRDKGSAEQFF	TGTGCCACCAGCAGAGATAAAGGGTCGGCTGAGCAGTTCTTC
NA	TRBV12-3/TRBV12-4	NA	TRBJ2-5	CASSLSRGETQYF	TGTGCCAGCAGTTTGTCCCGAGGGGAGACCCAGTACTTC
TRBD2	TRBV5-1	few	TRBJ2-7	CASSLTTGTSGYEQYF	TGCGCCAGCAGCTTGACTACCGGGACTAGCGGCTACGAGCAGTACTTC
NA	TRBV5-1	many	TRBJ2-2	CASSLRGELFF	TGCGCCAGCAGCTTGCGTGGGGAGCTGTTTTTT
TRBD2	TRBV12-3/TRBV12-4	NA	TRBJ2-1	CASSLMTSGRAGEQFF	TGTGCCAGCAGCCTAATGACTAGCGGGAGGGCCGGTGAGCAGTTCTTC
NA	TRBV28	NA	TRBJ2-3	CASSSPTGPSTDTQYF	TGTGCCAGCAGTTCGCCAACAGGGCCTAGCACAGATACGCAGTATTTT
TRBD1	TRBV15	few	TRBJ2-1	CATSGGRETGDEQFF	TGTGCCACCAGCGGGGGAAGGGAAACAGGGGATGAGCAGTTCTTC
NA	TRBV19	few	TRBJ1-5	CASSSRFSNQPQHF	TGTGCCAGTAGTAGCCGTTTTAGCAATCAGCCCCAGCATTTT
NA	TRBV29-1	many	TRBJ2-7	CSGSRGDEQYF	TGCAGCGGATCAAGGGGGGACGAGCAGTACTTC
NA	TRBV29-1	few	TRBJ2-7	CSVEDSTSTYEQYF	TGCAGCGTTGAAGATTCGACCTCAACCTACGAGCAGTACTTC
NA	TRBV6-4	few	TRBJ2-7	CASSESADSYEQYF	TGTGCCAGCAGTGAATCCGCGGACTCCTACGAGCAGTACTTC
NA	TRBV12-3/TRBV12-4	few	TRBJ2-2	CASSLMGSTGELFF	TGTGCCAGCAGTTTAATGGGGTCTACCGGGGAGCTGTTTTTT
NA	TRBV20-1	NA	TRBJ2-7	CSAIPGTGFYEQYF	TGCAGTGCTATACCCGGGACCGGGTTTTACGAGCAGTACTTC
TRBD2	TRBV6-5	NA	TRBJ2-1	CASSYSSSGPKQFF	TGTGCCAGCAGTTACTCCTCTAGCGGGCCCAAGCAGTTTTTC
NA	TRBV9	NA	TRBJ2-1	CASSVDYNEQFF	TGTGCCAGCAGCGTAGACTACAATGAGCAGTTCTTC
NA	TRBV29-1	NA	TRBJ2-2	CSVVQGDTGELFF	TGCAGCGTTGTGCAGGGAGATACCGGGGAGCTGTTTTTT
NA	TRBV20-1	NA	TRBJ1-2	CSAMSEAGYTF	TGCAGTGCGATGTCGGAGGCTGGCTACACCTTC
TRBD2	TRBV5-1	few	TRBJ2-1	CASSSIEETSGRPSNEQFF	TGCGCCAGCAGCTCCATCGAGGAGACTAGCGGGAGGCCTTCCAATGAGCAGTTCTTC
NA	TRBV10-3	few	TRBJ1-2	CAISQASGGDYGYTF	TGTGCCATCAGTCAAGCCTCGGGGGGTGATTATGGCTACACCTTC
NA	TRBV7-3	few	TRBJ1-1	CASSLWDNTEAFF	TGTGCCAGCAGCTTATGGGATAACACTGAAGCTTTCTTT
NA	TRBV5-1	NA	TRBJ2-5	CASSLAPLDQETQYF	TGCGCCAGCAGCTTGGCCCCCTTAGACCAAGAGACCCAGTACTTC
NA	TRBV5-5	NA	TRBJ1-1	CASIFRVEAFF	TGTGCCAGCATATTCAGGGTTGAAGCTTTCTTT
TRBD1	TRBV13	NA	TRBJ2-7	CASSLGGGVSYEQYF	TGTGCCAGCAGCTTAGGAGGGGGCGTCTCCTACGAGCAGTACTTC
TRBD1	TRBV4-1	few	TRBJ1-1	CASSPRPGQGLSYEAFF	TGCGCCAGCAGCCCCCGCCCGGGACAGGGTCTAAGCTATGAAGCTTTCTTT
TRBD1	TRBV12-3/TRBV12-4	few	TRBJ2-6	CASSPGQGAPEAGANVLTF	TGTGCCAGCAGTCCGGGACAGGGGGCTCCCGAGGCTGGGGCCAACGTCCTGACTTTC
TRBD1	TRBV6-5	few	TRBJ1-1	CASGYTTGGDTEAFF	TGTGCCAGCGGTTACACTACAGGGGGAGACACTGAAGCTTTCTTT
TRBD1	TRBV12-3/TRBV12-4	NA	TRBJ2-7	CASSSTGGLQNEQYF	TGTGCCAGCAGTTCGACAGGGGGCCTTCAGAACGAGCAGTACTTC
TRBD2	TRBV7-9	NA	TRBJ2-2	CASSPRTSGSAGELVF	TGTGCCAGCAGCCCTCGGACTAGCGGGAGCGCCGGGGAGCTGGTTTTT
TRBD1	TRBV20-1	few	TRBJ1-5	CSARSPGQGAGQPQHF	TGCAGTGCTAGATCACCGGGACAGGGGGCGGGTCAGCCCCAGCATTTT
NA	TRBV12-3/TRBV12-4	NA	TRBJ1-1	CASRSLGPGQRNTEAFF	TGTGCCAGCAGAAGTCTAGGGCCGGGACAACGGAACACTGAAGCTTTCTTT
TRBD1	TRBV5-5	few	TRBJ1-2	CASSPQGAQIYGYTF	TGTGCCAGCAGCCCTCAGGGGGCGCAGATCTATGGCTACACCTTC
TRBD1	TRBV9	NA	TRBJ1-6	CASSVVTGWYNSPLHF	TGTGCCAGCAGCGTAGTGACAGGGTGGTATAATTCACCCCTCCACTTT
NA	TRBV20-1	NA	TRBJ2-7	CSARSRGEQYF	TGCAGTGCTAGATCCCGGGGCGAGCAGTACTTC
NA	TRBV30	NA	TRBJ2-1	CAWSVWASDEQFF	TGTGCCTGGAGTGTATGGGCAAGCGATGAGCAGTTCTTC
TRBD1	TRBV5-1	few	TRBJ2-5	CASSSRQGLETQYF	TGCGCCAGCAGCTCGAGACAGGGGTTGGAGACCCAGTACTTC
NA	TRBV5-1	NA	TRBJ1-6	CASSLASGVNSPLHF	TGCGCCAGCAGCTTGGCCTCGGGGGTGAATTCACCCCTCCACTTT
NA	TRBV10-1	few	TRBJ2-5	CASSDNGETQYF	TGCGCCAGCAGTGATAATGGCGAGACCCAGTACTTC
TRBD1	TRBV20-1	NA	TRBJ1-5	CSADDRGAQPQHF	TGCAGTGCGGATGACAGGGGTGCTCAGCCCCAGCATTTT
TRBD2	TRBV5-6	NA	TRBJ2-1	CASSLVLADYGDEQFF	TGTGCCAGCAGCTTGGTCCTAGCGGATTATGGGGATGAGCAGTTCTTC
TRBD1	TRBV6-1	many	TRBJ1-2	CASRRQGGNYGYTF	TGTGCCAGCAGGAGACAGGGGGGTAACTATGGCTACACCTTC
TRBD2	TRBV5-1	NA	TRBJ2-5	CASSLYQAGAGETQYF	TGCGCCAGCAGCTTGTACCAGGCGGGAGCAGGAGAGACCCAGTACTTC
NA	TRBV3-1	few	TRBJ2-5	CASSQEMARVEETQYF	TGTGCCAGCAGCCAAGAAATGGCTCGGGTGGAAGAGACCCAGTACTTC
TRBD1	TRBV7-3	NA	TRBJ2-6	CASSFQGASGANVLTF	TGTGCCAGCAGCTTTCAGGGGGCTTCAGGGGCCAACGTCCTGACTTTC
NA	TRBV11-2	few	TRBJ2-5	CASSSLRGLGTQYF	TGTGCCAGCAGCTCCCTCCGGGGGCTCGGGACCCAGTACTTC
TRBD1	TRBV12-3/TRBV12-4	few	TRBJ2-7	CASRGTEYEQYF	TGTGCCAGCAGAGGGACAGAATACGAGCAGTACTTC
TRBD1	TRBV6-1	NA	TRBJ1-2	CASILIPLDRAYGYTF	TGTGCCAGCATCCTTATCCCCCTGGACAGGGCCTATGGCTACACCTTC
TRBD1	TRBV19	few	TRBJ1-1	CASRWWTGAEAFF	TGTGCCAGTAGATGGTGGACAGGAGCTGAAGCTTTCTTT